Listed here are 16 T cell receptor beta chains from one sample, sequenced in a study of cytomegalovirus exposure and HLA in healthy donors. Produced via immunoSEQ multiplex PCR; TCRdb's table is partial and in-frame only. The data show tens of thousands of clones, around 92% seen once. Specimen: PBMCs. Source of these receptors: a man aged 18 to 30 in good health and CMV-seropositive.

The V gene is TRBV5-1, the J gene TRBJ2-3, with D perhaps matching TRBD2 (6 bases). V lost 4 bases, J lost 4 bases, and 13 bases lay in between. The CDR3 runs 14 residues. Germline V gives CDR1 SGHRS, CDR2 YFSETQ. The CDR3 loop reads CASSGGDSADTQYF. DNA of the CDR3: TGCGCCAGCAGCGGAGGGGATTCGGCAGATACGCAGTATTTT.

The chain recombines TRBV6-1 with TRBJ2-7; 11 bases match TRBD2. Germline-derived CDR1 and CDR2 are MNHNS and SASEGT. This CDR3 has 15 amino acids. J was trimmed by 5 bases and V by 1 base; bases with no gene match: 4. The CDR3 nucleotides are TGTGCCAGCAGTGAAGGGACTAGCGGGTCCCACGAGCAGTACTTC. Its protein product is CASSEGTSGSHEQYF.

This chain links TRBV15 with TRBJ2-5; 9 nucleotides match TRBD1. Germline-derived CDR1 and CDR2 are LNHNV and YYDKDF (reference sequence). J was trimmed by 3 bases and V by 4 bases; bases with no gene match: 3. The CDR3 loop spans 14 amino acids. The CDR3 coding sequence is TGTGCCACCAGCAAAAGGGACAGGGAAGAGACCCAGTACTTC. This translates into CATSKRDREETQYF.

The CDR3 region has the DNA TGTGCCAGCAGCACGACAGGGCCCTACAATGAGCAGTTCTTC. This gives the protein CASSTTGPYNEQFF. The chain carries TRBV5-4 and TRBJ2-1, with 7 nucleotides matching TRBD1. The CDR3 extends over 14 amino acids. Germline values: CDR1 SGHNT, CDR2 YYREEE (reference sequence). V gave up 4 bases and J gave up 2 bases; unmatched junction bases: 3.

The genes are TRBV19 and TRBJ2-7; 7 bases line up with TRBD2. Per the germline V gene, CDR1 is LNHDA and CDR2 is SQIVND (reference sequence). The CDR3 sequence is 15 residues long. Unmatched junction bases numbered 16, after V lost 10 bases and J lost 4 bases. The DNA for the CDR3 is TGTGCCACCCAGGACGTGGGAGGGCCCTCGTACGAGCAGTACTTC. It is translated as CATQDVGGPSYEQYF.

V usage is TRBV27 and J usage is TRBJ2-7; D is uncertain. CDR3 length: 13 amino acids. Trimming removed 6 bases from V and 0 bases from J, with 9 bases in between. Germline V gives CDR1 MNHEY, CDR2 SMNVEV (reference sequence). In DNA, the CDR3 is TGTGCCAGCAGCCTGGCTCGCTCCTACGAGCAGTACTTC. Amino acid sequence: CASSLARSYEQYF.

The V gene is TRBV30, the J gene TRBJ2-1; 13 bases map to TRBD2. The CDR3 sequence is 16 residues long. The trim removed 5 bases at V and 3 bases at J, leaving 7 bases unmatched. Germline V gives CDR1 GTSNPN, CDR2 SVGIG (reference sequence). Written as DNA, the CDR3 is TGTGCCTGGCGAAGACTAGCGGGAGGCGGCTACAATGAGCAGTTCTTC. Its translation: CAWRRLAGGGYNEQFF. Variable domain in full (rest from reference TRBV30 and TRBJ2-1): SQTIHQWPATLVQPVGSPLSLECTVEGTSNPNLYWYRQAAGRGLQLLFYSVGIGQISSEVPQNLSASRPQDRQFILSSKKLLLSDSGFYLCAWRRLAGGGYNEQFFGPGTRLTVL.

J is TRBJ2-7 and V is TRBV7-9, with 7 bases lining up with TRBD2. CDR1 SEHNR and CDR2 FQNEAQ come from the germline V gene (reference sequence). This CDR3 spans 14 amino acids. Unmatched junction bases numbered 3, after V lost 3 bases and J lost 1 base. CDR3 nucleotides: TGTGCCAGCAGCTTGTGGCGGGAGTCCTACGAGCAGTACTTC. Protein sequence: CASSLWRESYEQYF.

The chain uses TRBV6-1 and TRBJ2-5, with D tentatively TRBD2 (5 bases). Germline V gene sequence: CDR1 MNHNS, CDR2 SASEGT. Deletions cut 9 bases from V and 0 bases from J, with 17 bases between. The CDR3 extends over 15 amino acids. The CDR3 DNA reads TGTGCCAGTAGGAGGTTGGCAGGCGACCAAGAGACCCAGTACTTC. Translation: CASRRLAGDQETQYF.

This rearrangement joins TRBV28 to TRBJ2-3, with TRBD2 as a possible D gene (5 bases). CDR3 length: 16 amino acids. V lost 4 bases to trimming and J lost 3 bases, with 17 bases between them. Germline V gives CDR1 MDHEN, CDR2 SYDVKM. CDR3 DNA: TGTGCCAGCAGTTCTCGGGGAGCGATGAGAACAGATACGCAGTATTTT. Translated, it gives CASSSRGAMRTDTQYF. Supplemented by reference TRBV28 and TRBJ2-3, the full variable domain reads DVKVTQSSRYLVKRTGEKVFLECVQDMDHENMFWYRQDPGLGLRLIYFSYDVKMKEKGDIPEGYSVSREKKERFSLILESASTNQTSMYLCASSSRGAMRTDTQYFGPGTRLTVL.

The chain carries TRBV5-1 and TRBJ1-2, with 7 bases that match TRBD1. The germline gives CDR1 SGHRS, CDR2 YFSETQ. J lost 9 bases, V lost 2 bases, and 13 bases had no gene match. There are 15 residues in the CDR3. Here the CDR3 DNA reads TGCGCCAGCAGCTTTAATTCACAGGGGATCGGAAGCTACACCTTC. Translation gives CASSFNSQGIGSYTF.

This chain connects TRBV28 to TRBJ2-3, with D possibly being TRBD1 (5 bases). V gave up 3 bases and J gave up 4 bases, with 11 bases separating them. Germline assignment: CDR1 MDHEN and CDR2 SYDVKM. The CDR3 loop spans 14 amino acids. The CDR3 nucleotides read TGTGCCAGCAGTTTGCAGGGAAAGGCAGATACGCAGTATTTT. Encoded protein: CASSLQGKADTQYF.

This clone appeared a single time. The chain couples TRBV6-5 to TRBJ2-7; 9 bases are a match to TRBD1. Looked up from germline, CDR1 is MNHEY and CDR2 is SVGAGI. The CDR3 contains 15 residues. Losses at the gene ends were 4 bases for V and 4 bases for J; bases not matched to a gene: 8. The DNA for the CDR3 is TGTGCCAGCAGTTCGACTCCGGGACAGGGATACGAGCAGTACTTC. It encodes CASSSTPGQGYEQYF.

The CDR3 protein is CASSLVGGKNYGYTF. DNA of the CDR3: TGTGCCAGCAGCTTAGTAGGCGGAAAAAACTATGGCTACACCTTC. The rearrangement links TRBV7-8 to TRBJ1-2; D is ambiguous. This CDR3 has 15 residues. From germline, CDR1 is SGHVS and CDR2 FQNEAQ. Trimming left V 1 base short and J 2 bases short, with 11 bases between. The full variable domain, in which reference TRBV7-8 and TRBJ1-2 provide the parts outside the CDR3, is GAGVSQSPRYKVAKRGQDVALRCDPISGHVSLFWYQQALGQGPEFLTYFQNEAQLDKSGLPSDRFFAERPEGSVSTLKIQRTQQEDSAVYLCASSLVGGKNYGYTFGSGTRLTVV.

In its sample, this clone was seen once. The rearrangement links TRBV4-1 to TRBJ2-5; TRBD1 is a possible D gene (6 bases). V lost 4 bases and J lost 2, with 14 bases in between. Germline V CDR1 and CDR2: MGHRA, YSYEKL. This CDR3 is 15 amino acids long. DNA for the CDR3: TGCGCCAGCAGCCCCGGGACAATCCTACAAGAGACCCAGTACTTC. Protein sequence: CASSPGTILQETQYF.

This chain uses TRBV28 with TRBJ2-1; 9 bases align to TRBD2. This CDR3 comprises 18 residues. V shed 9 bases, J shed 2 bases, and the junction held 17 bases outside the gene matches. Germline CDR1 is MDHEN and CDR2 is SYDVKM. CDR3 nucleotide sequence: TGTGCCAGTAGAACGGGACAGATAGCGGGAGCAACCTACAATGAGCAGTTCTTC. Translation gives CASRTGQIAGATYNEQFF. Full variable domain (missing parts from reference TRBV28 and TRBJ2-1): DVKVTQSSRYLVKRTGEKVFLECVQDMDHENMFWYRQDPGLGLRLIYFSYDVKMKEKGDIPEGYSVSREKKERFSLILESASTNQTSMYLCASRTGQIAGATYNEQFFGPGTRLTVL.